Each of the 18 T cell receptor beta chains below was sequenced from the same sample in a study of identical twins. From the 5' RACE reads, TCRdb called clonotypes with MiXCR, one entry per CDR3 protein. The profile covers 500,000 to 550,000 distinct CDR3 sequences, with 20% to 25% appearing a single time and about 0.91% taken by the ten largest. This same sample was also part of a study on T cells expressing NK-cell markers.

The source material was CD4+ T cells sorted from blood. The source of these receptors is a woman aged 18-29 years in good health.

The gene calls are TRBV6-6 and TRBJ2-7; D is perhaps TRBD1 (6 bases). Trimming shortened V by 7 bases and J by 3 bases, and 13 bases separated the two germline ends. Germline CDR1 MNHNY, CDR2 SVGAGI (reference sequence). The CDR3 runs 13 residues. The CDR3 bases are TGTGCCAGCATCCCAGGGGCTGGCTACGAGCAGTACTTC. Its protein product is CASIPGAGYEQYF.

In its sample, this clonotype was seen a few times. CDR3 coding DNA: TGTGCCAGCAGCTTCCCAGGGTATCGAACCGGGGAGCTGTTTTTT. Its protein is CASSFPGYRTGELFF. The chain uses TRBV7-3 and TRBJ2-2; possible D gene TRBD1, 5 bases. The germline V gene has CDR1 SGHTA and CDR2 FQGTGA. The V end was cut by 3 bases, the J end by 5 bases, with 13 bases between. This CDR3 is 15 amino acids long. The entire variable domain, with the rest obtained from reference TRBV7-3 and TRBJ2-2, is as follows: GAGVSQTPSNKVTEKGKYVELRCDPISGHTALYWYRQSLGQGPEFLIYFQGTGAADDSGLPNDRFFAVRPEGSVSTLKIQRTERGDSAVYLCASSFPGYRTGELFFGEGSRLTVL.

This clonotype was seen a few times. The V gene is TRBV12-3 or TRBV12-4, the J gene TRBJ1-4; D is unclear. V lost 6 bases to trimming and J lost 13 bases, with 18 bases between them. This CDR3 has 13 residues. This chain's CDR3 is CASSLLRATRLFF. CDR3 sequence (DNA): TGTGCCAGCAGCCTGCTCCGGGCGACAAGACTGTTTTTT.

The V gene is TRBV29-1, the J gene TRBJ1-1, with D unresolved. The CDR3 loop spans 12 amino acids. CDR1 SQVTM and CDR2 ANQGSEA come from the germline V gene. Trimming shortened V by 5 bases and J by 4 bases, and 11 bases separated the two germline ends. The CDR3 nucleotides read TGCAGCGTTTATGGACCGAGCACTGAAGCTTTCTTT. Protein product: CSVYGPSTEAFF.

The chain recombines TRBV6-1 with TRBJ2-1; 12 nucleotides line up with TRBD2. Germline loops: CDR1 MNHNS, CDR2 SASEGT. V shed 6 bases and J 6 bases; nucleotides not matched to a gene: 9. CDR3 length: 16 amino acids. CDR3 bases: TGTGCCAGCAGGTCTCCGGGACTAGCGGGCCGCAATGAGCAGTTCTTC. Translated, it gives CASRSPGLAGRNEQFF.

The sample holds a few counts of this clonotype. The CDR3 protein is CSARWASNIQYF. The CDR3 nucleotides are TGCAGTGCTAGGTGGGCTAGCAACATTCAGTACTTC. This chain connects TRBV20-1 to TRBJ2-4; TRBD2 is a possible D gene (5 bases). The V and J ends lost 3 bases and 7 bases respectively, with 10 bases between them. This CDR3 contains 12 residues. In germline, CDR1 is DFQATT, CDR2 SNEGSKA (reference sequence).

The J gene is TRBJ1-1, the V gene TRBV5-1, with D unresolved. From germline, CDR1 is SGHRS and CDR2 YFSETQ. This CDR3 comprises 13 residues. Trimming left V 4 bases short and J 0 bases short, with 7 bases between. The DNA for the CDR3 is TGCGCCAGCAGCATCGGGATGAACACTGAAGCTTTCTTT. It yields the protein CASSIGMNTEAFF.

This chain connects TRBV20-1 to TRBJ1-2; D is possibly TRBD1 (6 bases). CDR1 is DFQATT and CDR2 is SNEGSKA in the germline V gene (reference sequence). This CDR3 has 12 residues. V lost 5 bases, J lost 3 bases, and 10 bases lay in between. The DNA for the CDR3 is TGCAGTGCTTACAGGGTCGACTATGGCTACACCTTC. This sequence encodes CSAYRVDYGYTF.

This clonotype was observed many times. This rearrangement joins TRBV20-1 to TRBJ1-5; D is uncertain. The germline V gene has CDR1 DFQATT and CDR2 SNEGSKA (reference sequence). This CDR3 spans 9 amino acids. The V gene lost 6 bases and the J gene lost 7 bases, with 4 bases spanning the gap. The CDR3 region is CSANQPQHF. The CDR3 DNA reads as TGCAGTGCGAACCAGCCCCAGCATTTT.

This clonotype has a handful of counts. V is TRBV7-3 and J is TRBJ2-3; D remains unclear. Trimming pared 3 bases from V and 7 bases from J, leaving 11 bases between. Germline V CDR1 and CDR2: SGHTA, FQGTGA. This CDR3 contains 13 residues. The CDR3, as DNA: TGTGCCAGCAGCTTTCAGGCTGGAAATACGCAGTATTTT. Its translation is CASSFQAGNTQYF. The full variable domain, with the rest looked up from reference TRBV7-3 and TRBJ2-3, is GAGVSQTPSNKVTEKGKYVELRCDPISGHTALYWYRQSLGQGPEFLIYFQGTGAADDSGLPNDRFFAVRPEGSVSTLKIQRTERGDSAVYLCASSFQAGNTQYFGPGTRLTVL.

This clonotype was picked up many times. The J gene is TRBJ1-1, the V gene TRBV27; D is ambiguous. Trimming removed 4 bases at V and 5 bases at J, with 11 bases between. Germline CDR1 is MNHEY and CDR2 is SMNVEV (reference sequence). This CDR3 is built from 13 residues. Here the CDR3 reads CASSWEGGTEAFF. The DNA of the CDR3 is TGTGCCAGCAGTTGGGAGGGTGGAACTGAAGCTTTCTTT.

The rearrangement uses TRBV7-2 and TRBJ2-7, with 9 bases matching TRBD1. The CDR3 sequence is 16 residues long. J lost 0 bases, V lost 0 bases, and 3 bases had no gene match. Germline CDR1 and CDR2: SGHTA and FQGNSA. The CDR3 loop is CASSLANRGLSYEQYF. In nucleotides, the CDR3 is TGTGCCAGCAGCTTAGCGAACAGGGGGCTCTCCTACGAGCAGTACTTC.

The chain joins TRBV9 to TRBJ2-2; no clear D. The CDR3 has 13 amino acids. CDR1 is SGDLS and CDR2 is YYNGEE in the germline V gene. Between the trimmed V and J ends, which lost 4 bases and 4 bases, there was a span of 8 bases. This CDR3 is CASSPQLTGELFF. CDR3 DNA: TGTGCCAGCAGCCCACAGCTCACCGGGGAGCTGTTTTTT.

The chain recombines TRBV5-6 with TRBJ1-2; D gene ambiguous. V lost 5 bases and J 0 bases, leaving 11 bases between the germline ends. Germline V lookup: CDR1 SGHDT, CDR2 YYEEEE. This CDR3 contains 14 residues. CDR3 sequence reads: CASSPPGTNYGYTF. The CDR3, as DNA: TGTGCCAGCAGTCCTCCTGGAACTAACTATGGCTACACCTTC.

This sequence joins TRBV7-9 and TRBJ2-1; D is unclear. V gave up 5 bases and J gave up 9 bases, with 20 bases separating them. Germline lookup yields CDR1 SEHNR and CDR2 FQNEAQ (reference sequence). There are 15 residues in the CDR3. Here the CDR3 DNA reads TGTGCCAGCAGCCCTTTGTCCGTCAACAATGGTGAGCAGTTCTTC. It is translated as CASSPLSVNNGEQFF.

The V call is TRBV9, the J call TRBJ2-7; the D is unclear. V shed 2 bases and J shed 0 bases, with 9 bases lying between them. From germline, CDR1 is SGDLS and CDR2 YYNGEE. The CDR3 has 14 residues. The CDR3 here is CASSVYPGSYEQYF. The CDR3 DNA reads TGTGCCAGCAGCGTTTATCCAGGCTCCTACGAGCAGTACTTC.

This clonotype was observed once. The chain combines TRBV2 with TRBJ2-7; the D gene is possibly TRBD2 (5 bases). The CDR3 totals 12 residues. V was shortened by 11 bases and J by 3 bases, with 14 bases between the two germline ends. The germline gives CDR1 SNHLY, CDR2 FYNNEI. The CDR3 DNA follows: TGTGCCGGAACAAAGGGAGACTACGAGCAGTACTTC. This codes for CAGTKGDYEQYF.

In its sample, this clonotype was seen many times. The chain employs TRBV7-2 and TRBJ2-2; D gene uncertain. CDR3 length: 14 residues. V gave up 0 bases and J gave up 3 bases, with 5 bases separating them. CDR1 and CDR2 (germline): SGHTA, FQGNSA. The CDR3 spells CASSLARDTGELFF. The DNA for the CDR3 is TGTGCCAGCAGCTTAGCGCGAGACACCGGGGAGCTGTTTTTT. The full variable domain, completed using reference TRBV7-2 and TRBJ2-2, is GAGVSQSPSNKVTEKGKDVELRCDPISGHTALYWYRQSLGQGLEFLIYFQGNSAPDKSGLPSDRFSAERTGGSVSTLTIQRTQQEDSAVYLCASSLARDTGELFFGEGSRLTVL.